Below, one T cell receptor beta chain is given with its context. The sample originates from a study of technical replicates of blood from a few donors. The protocol was immunoSEQ multiplex PCR, while the TCRdb copy is restricted to in-frame clones and leaves out a portion. The sample records 95,000 to 100,000 clones, approximately 96% being singletons. V lost 0 bases, J lost 3 bases, and 9 bases lay in between. CDR1 and CDR2 (germline): MNHEY, SVGAGI. The CDR3 length is 14 residues. The V call is TRBV6-5, the J call TRBJ2-7; tentatively, D is TRBD1 (5 bases). The clonotype comes from a human donor in good health. The specimen sequenced was T cells isolated from PBMCs. The CDR3 DNA reads as TGTGCCAGCAGTTACTCTAGGGGCCACTACGAGCAGTACTTC. Protein: CASSYSRGHYEQYF.